What follows describes a single T cell receptor beta chain. The antigen it binds to is not known. Base qualities were left out, and no much larger clone turns up one base away. The data derive from a study of T cells in Graves' hyperthyroidism and ophthalmopathy (dated by TCRdb to about 2019). As for the study more broadly: Peripheral blood was collected at initial diagnosis, before any treatment. TCR V-J signatures able to tell the groups apart were searched for in a discovery cohort of 95 or so patients, of whom 43 had Graves' ophthalmopathy and some 60 had stable Graves' hyperthyroidism. Prospective prediction of ophthalmopathy was tested in an independent validation cohort of 18 to 20 hyperthyroidism patients and around 16 patients who later progressed to ophthalmopathy. The roughly 91 discovery patients were randomly divided into training and test sets at a 7:3 ratio. In addition, the study compared T-cell repertoires in thyroid tissue and in blood from about 6 Graves' hyperthyroidism patients. Once sampling was done, hyperthyroidism patients were given methimazole at a starting dose of 30 mg daily, whereas ophthalmopathy patients were given high-dose intravenous methylprednisolone. The paper describes TCR Vbeta CDR3 sequencing of about 140 peripheral blood samples, made up of 43 ophthalmopathy patients, 70 to 75 hyperthyroidism patients and 17 progressor patients. Paper-wide results and their limitations: Sample size was not statistically predetermined, and blinding of investigators to group allocation was not performed. In validation, progression to ophthalmopathy was predicted by the model with approximately 67% sensitivity and nearly 75% specificity, a median of approximately 6.5 months before onset. Blood samples also contained most of the expanded thyroid clonotypes (frequency above 0.001), which suggests that blood repertoires may reflect thyroid immune responses. In cross-validation, a model built on a 13 V-J signature told ophthalmopathy apart from stable hyperthyroidism with roughly 87% sensitivity and 81% to 82% specificity, and in testing the same model reached 80%/75%.

Stable Graves' hyperthyroidism was defined as the absence of progression to ophthalmopathy over 18 months of follow-up. Hyperthyroidism patients were aged 18 to 65 years and newly diagnosed, with disease duration of less than 2 months. Any patient with an uncontrolled infection, another autoimmune disease, pregnancy or lactation was excluded. Diagnoses were based on clinical symptoms, serum thyroxine and TRAb, thyroid ultrasound and orbital computed tomography. Ficoll-Paque density gradient centrifugation was used to isolate PBMCs from about 10 ml of fresh peripheral blood. Total RNA was extracted using Trizol reagent, and RNA quality was assessed on an Agilent 2100 Bioanalyzer. The TCR beta CDR3 regions were amplified from RNA transcripts. A first-round RT-PCR of the TCR CDR3 used the HTBI primer set with the Qiagen OneStep RT-PCR kit. Libraries were constructed in a second round of multiplex PCR, after which size selection and purification were carried out. Paired-end sequencing of the libraries was performed with 100 bp reads on an Illumina HiSeq2000. Regarding the original processing steps: SOAPnuke was used to process the raw data, with reads discarded if the reads contained adapters or uncalled bases, had a mean Phred below 15, or lacked an exact constant-primer or identifier match. High-quality paired reads were merged using COPE v1.2.5, and each unique nucleotide sequence was defined as a clonotype. MiTCR v1.1 was used to align the clonotypes against IMGT TRBV, TRBD and TRBJ reference segments. The analysis included only V-J combinations with a frequency above 0.0001, which together covered approximately 99% of the repertoires. A TCS score was defined as the ratio between F50 (clonal expansion) and ExV (chaos), using BLOSUM62-based TCRdist between CDR3 peptides within each V-J. Welch's t-statistics and random forest reduced around 510 V-J features to roughly 13, which were used in a naive Bayes classifier (R e1071). TCRdb trimmed public reads at Q25 via fastp, called clones via MiXCR and kept in-frame beta chains. One record per CDR3 amino acid sequence lists the most common genes and DNA. These V and J calls rely on TCRdb rather than the paper's analysis. The sample has about 420,000 distinct CDR3 sequences on record, roughly 13% of them singletons. 5.3% of the sample lies in the top ten.

Its CDR3 holds 15 amino acids, cysteine through phenylalanine. Only the CDR3 DNA is retained, 45 bases long and in frame from the first base. Looking up the germline V gene (reference sequence) yields CDR1 DFQATT and CDR2 SNEGSKA. V has 1 base trimmed and J has 6 bases trimmed; junction bases matching no gene number 4. The material sequenced was blood. The clonotype was recovered from a woman between 18 and 29 years old with Graves' hyperthyroidism. The chain joins TRBV20-1 to TRBJ2-1; 12 central bases correspond to TRBD2. The sequence in DNA is TGCAGTGCTAGAGCCGGGACTAGCGGGCGCAATGAGCAGTTCTTC. The translation is CSARAGTSGRNEQFF.